These 17 T cell receptor beta chains originate from one sample sequenced in a study of Ad26.COV2.S vaccination and SARS-CoV-2 variants. Here immunoSEQ multiplex PCR was the method, and the copy in TCRdb shows in-frame clones only, minus some. Of about 390,000 clones listed, 92% are singletons. This sample's treatment: some 20 received Ad26.COV2.S at low or high dose, single or two shots; five or six received placebo; per-sample allocation not given. The samples date from day 63 after the first vaccine or placebo injection. This sample comprised peripheral blood, obtained in a trial of Ad26.COV2.S vaccine versus placebo. Source of these receptors: a person between 18 and 60 years old who received the Ad26.COV2.S COVID-19 vaccine or a placebo.

The CDR3 sequence is CASSLGRRGGIGANVLTF. The CDR3 region has the DNA TGTGCCAGCAGTTTGGGTCGTAGAGGGGGCATTGGGGCCAACGTCCTGACTTTC. This chain connects TRBV27 to TRBJ2-6; 7 nucleotides align to TRBD1. Trimming took 3 bases from V and 3 from J; bases not matched to a gene: 11. CDR3 size: 18 residues. CDR1 MNHEY and CDR2 SMNVEV come from the germline V gene (reference sequence).

The genes are TRBV3-1 (or the pseudogene TRBV3-2) and TRBJ1-2; 7 nucleotides match TRBD1. The CDR3 sequence is 15 residues long. Germline CDR1 LGHDT, CDR2 YNNKEL (reference sequence). V was pared by 1 base and J by 1 base, with 3 bases of the junction left unmatched. The CDR3, as DNA: TGTGCCAGCAGCCAAGCGGACAGGTATAACTATGGCTACACCTTC. Protein sequence: CASSQADRYNYGYTF.

J is TRBJ2-2 and V is TRBV5-8, with D unclear. The V end lost 0 bases, the J end lost 6 bases, and 9 bases lay between the germline ends. The germline CDR1 and CDR2 sequences are SGHTS and YDEGEE. CDR3 length equals 14 residues. The CDR3 DNA reads TGTGCCAGCAGCTTGGGGATTGGAGCCGGGGAGCTGTTTTTT. It yields the protein CASSLGIGAGELFF.

V and J are TRBV18 and TRBJ1-3, with D maybe TRBD1 (6 bases). This CDR3 region has 16 residues. Per germline, CDR1 KGHSH and CDR2 LQKENI. V lost 3 bases to trimming and J lost 2 bases, with 14 bases between them. CDR3 nucleotides: TGTGCCAGCTCACCGAACCCTTGGACAGCTGGAAACACCATATATTTT. Its translation is CASSPNPWTAGNTIYF.

The genes are TRBV5-4 and TRBJ1-1, with a possible D match to TRBD1 (5 bases). Trimming took off 0 bases at V and 4 bases at J, with 13 bases between the two ends. This CDR3 comprises 15 residues. Germline V CDR1 and CDR2: SGHNT, YYREEE (reference sequence). CDR3 amino acids: CASSLAGNWVTEAFF. CDR3 in DNA: TGTGCCAGCAGCTTGGCAGGGAATTGGGTCACTGAAGCTTTCTTT. The complete variable domain, with remaining parts taken from reference TRBV5-4 and TRBJ1-1, reads ETGVTQSPTHLIKTRGQQVTLRCSSQSGHNTVSWYQQALGQGPQFIFQYYREEENGRGNFPPRFSGLQFPNYSSELNVNALELDDSALYLCASSLAGNWVTEAFFGQGTRLTVV.

This CDR3 is CASSQGLAGGPFINEQFF. The CDR3 nucleotides are TGCGCCAGCAGCCAAGGGCTAGCGGGGGGGCCTTTTATCAATGAGCAGTTCTTC. The J gene is TRBJ2-1, the V gene TRBV4-3, with 12 nucleotides matching TRBD2. Germline CDR1 reads LGHNA; CDR2 reads YSLEER. V trimming: 1 base; J trimming: 6 bases; junction bases outside the gene matches: 10. The CDR3 sequence is 18 residues long.

As to this clone: The sample contains more than one DNA sequence encoding this CDR3. This chain uses TRBV27 with TRBJ2-7, with D possibly being TRBD1 (6 bases). Per the germline V gene, CDR1 is MNHEY and CDR2 is SMNVEV (reference sequence). This CDR3 has 13 amino acids. Trimming took off 3 bases at V and 0 bases at J, with 6 bases between the two ends. In nucleotides, the CDR3 is TGTGCCAGCAGTTTGGGGGCCTCCTACGAGCAGTACTTC. Encoded protein: CASSLGASYEQYF.

The chain is built from TRBV2 and TRBJ2-7; possibly TRBD1 for D (6 bases). With 4 bases removed from V and 4 bases from J, the gap between germline ends came to 11 bases. In germline, CDR1 is SNHLY, CDR2 FYNNEI. The CDR3 has 13 residues. As DNA, the CDR3 is TGTGCCAGCAGTGGGACAGTAGGATACGAGCAGTACTTC. Amino acid sequence: CASSGTVGYEQYF.

The rearrangement joins TRBV27 to TRBJ2-7; TRBD1 or TRBD2 may be the D gene (5 bases each). Germline-derived CDR1 and CDR2 are MNHEY and SMNVEV (reference sequence). V was clipped by 4 bases and J by 1 base, with 20 bases between them. The CDR3 contains 17 residues. In DNA form, the CDR3 reads TGTGCCAGCAGTTCCCCCGCCGGGGCCTACTCGTCCTACGAGCAGTACTTC. Translated, it gives CASSSPAGAYSSYEQYF.

The gene calls are TRBV4-3 and TRBJ1-1, with 8 bases matching TRBD1. This CDR3 comprises 14 residues. With V trimmed by 2 bases and J by 8 bases, 7 bases remained unmatched. The V gene's germline CDR1 is LGHNA and CDR2 YSLEER. As DNA, the CDR3 is TGCGCCAGCAGCCAATGGGCAGGGGGCACGGAAGCTTTCTTT. Amino acid sequence: CASSQWAGGTEAFF.

The rearrangement uses TRBV18 and TRBJ1-1; tentatively, D is TRBD1 (5 bases). V was clipped by 4 bases and J by 3 bases, with 12 bases between them. The CDR3 spans 14 residues. Germline assignment: CDR1 KGHSH and CDR2 LQKENI. The CDR3 DNA is TGTGCCAGCTCACGAGGGGCGAGGGACACTGAAGCTTTCTTT. Translation gives CASSRGARDTEAFF.

The chain joins TRBV21-1 to TRBJ1-2; the table's TRBD1 call for D was not verified on the DNA. TRBV21-1 represents a pseudogene. This CDR3 has 16 amino acids. In nucleotides, the CDR3 is TGTGCCAGCAGCAAAGATGTGCACAGGGCTAACTATGGCTACACCTTC. It encodes CASSKDVHRANYGYTF.

The J gene is TRBJ1-5, the V gene TRBV27; D may be TRBD1 (5 bases). V shed 5 bases and J shed 0 bases, with 11 bases lying between them. This CDR3 contains 15 residues. Looked up from germline, CDR1 is MNHEY and CDR2 is SMNVEV (reference sequence). CDR3 nucleotides: TGTGCCAGCAGTCCAAAGGGGAATAGCAATCAGCCCCAGCATTTT. Protein product: CASSPKGNSNQPQHF.

CDR3 residues: CASSFLGTEAFF. DNA of the CDR3: TGTGCCAGCAGTTTTCTAGGGACTGAAGCTTTCTTT. The rearrangement links TRBV6-2 or TRBV6-3 to TRBJ1-1; no clear D. V was shortened by 4 bases and J by 5 bases, with 8 bases between the two germline ends. CDR3 length: 12 amino acids. Germline loops: CDR1 MNHEY, CDR2 SVGEGT.

DNA for the CDR3: TGTGCCAGCTCACCAGGGACAGGGAGGCGTACGGATAGCAATCAGCCCCAGCATTTT. Encoded protein: CASSPGTGRRTDSNQPQHF. V is TRBV18 and J is TRBJ1-5; 9 positions agree with TRBD1. Germline V gene data show CDR1 as KGHSH and CDR2 as LQKENI. The CDR3 has 19 amino acids. Trimming took 2 bases from V and 0 from J; bases not matched to a gene: 11.

This sequence joins TRBV11-2 and TRBJ1-4; TRBD1 matches 9 bases. The CDR3 spans 13 residues. J gave up 11 bases and V 5 bases, and 6 bases lay outside the gene matches. The germline CDR1 and CDR2 sequences are SGHAT and FQNNGV. CDR3 region: CASSPGTGFKLFF. The DNA for the CDR3 is TGTGCCAGCAGCCCCGGGACAGGGTTTAAACTGTTTTTT.

The chain is built from TRBV14 and TRBJ1-2; D is ambiguous. This CDR3 has 14 residues. The ends were cut back, 4 bases at V and 4 bases at J, with 13 bases in the middle. Germline V gives CDR1 SGHDN, CDR2 FVKESK. Here the CDR3 DNA reads TGTGCCAGCAGCCCCGGGAGTACAGCCTATGGCTACACCTTC. Protein: CASSPGSTAYGYTF.